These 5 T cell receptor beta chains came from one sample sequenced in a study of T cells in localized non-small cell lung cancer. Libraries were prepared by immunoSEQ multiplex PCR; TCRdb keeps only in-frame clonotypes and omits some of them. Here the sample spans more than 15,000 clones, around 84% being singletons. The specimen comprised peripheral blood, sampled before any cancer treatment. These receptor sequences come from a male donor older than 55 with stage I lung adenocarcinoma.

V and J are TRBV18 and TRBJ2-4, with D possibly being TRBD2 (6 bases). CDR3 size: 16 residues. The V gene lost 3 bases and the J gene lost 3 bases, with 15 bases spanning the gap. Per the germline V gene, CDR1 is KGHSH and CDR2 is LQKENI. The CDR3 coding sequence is TGTGCCAGCTCACCTCCAGTCTTCGGGGGCAAAAACATTCAGTACTTC. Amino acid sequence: CASSPPVFGGKNIQYF.

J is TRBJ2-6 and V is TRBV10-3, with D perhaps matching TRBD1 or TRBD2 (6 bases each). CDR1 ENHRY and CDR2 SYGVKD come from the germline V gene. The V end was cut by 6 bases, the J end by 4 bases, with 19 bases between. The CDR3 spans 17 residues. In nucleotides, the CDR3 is TGTGCCATCAGACCGGGCTCGGGGGCTCGAGGGGCCAACGTCCTGACTTTC. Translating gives CAIRPGSGARGANVLTF.

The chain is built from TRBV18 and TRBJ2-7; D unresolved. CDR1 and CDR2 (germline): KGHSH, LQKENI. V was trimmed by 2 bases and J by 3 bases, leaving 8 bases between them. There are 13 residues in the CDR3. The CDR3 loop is CASSPVKGYEQYF. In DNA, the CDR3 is TGTGCCAGCTCACCAGTTAAGGGCTACGAGCAGTACTTC.

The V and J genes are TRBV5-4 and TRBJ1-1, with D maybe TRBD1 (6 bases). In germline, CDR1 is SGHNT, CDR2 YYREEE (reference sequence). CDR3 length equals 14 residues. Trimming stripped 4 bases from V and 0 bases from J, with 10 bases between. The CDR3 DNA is TGTGCCAGCAGCACCACAGGGCTGAACACTGAAGCTTTCTTT. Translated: CASSTTGLNTEAFF. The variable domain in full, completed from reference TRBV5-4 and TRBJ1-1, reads ETGVTQSPTHLIKTRGQQVTLRCSSQSGHNTVSWYQQALGQGPQFIFQYYREEENGRGNFPPRFSGLQFPNYSSELNVNALELDDSALYLCASSTTGLNTEAFFGQGTRLTVV.

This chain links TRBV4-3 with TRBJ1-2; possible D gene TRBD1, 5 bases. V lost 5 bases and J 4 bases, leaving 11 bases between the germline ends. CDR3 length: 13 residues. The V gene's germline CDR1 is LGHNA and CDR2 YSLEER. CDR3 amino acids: CASSGDGSYGYTF. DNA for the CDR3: TGCGCCAGCAGCGGGGACGGCTCCTATGGCTACACCTTC.